This T cell receptor beta chain appears in the sequencing data of a study of shared clonotypes between healthy human individuals. The assay was immunoSEQ multiplex PCR, and TCRdb's table has in-frame clones only and misses some. The sample yields about 2.4 million clones, around nine tenths seen once. This clone was seen just once. Trimming cost V 0 bases and J 5 bases, with 21 bases left between them. The CDR3 has 17 residues. Looked up from germline, CDR1 is SGDLS and CDR2 is YYNGEE. The sequence came from a man between 18 and 29 years old in good health. The sequenced sample consisted of naive CD4+ T cells sorted from blood. Subset reported: CD45RA+ positively selected. This sequence joins TRBV9 and TRBJ2-7; D is perhaps TRBD1 (6 bases). The CDR3 nucleotides read TGTGCCAGCAGCGTAGAAGATTGGCCAGGGGTAACCAACGAGCAGTACTTC. This translates into CASSVEDWPGVTNEQYF.